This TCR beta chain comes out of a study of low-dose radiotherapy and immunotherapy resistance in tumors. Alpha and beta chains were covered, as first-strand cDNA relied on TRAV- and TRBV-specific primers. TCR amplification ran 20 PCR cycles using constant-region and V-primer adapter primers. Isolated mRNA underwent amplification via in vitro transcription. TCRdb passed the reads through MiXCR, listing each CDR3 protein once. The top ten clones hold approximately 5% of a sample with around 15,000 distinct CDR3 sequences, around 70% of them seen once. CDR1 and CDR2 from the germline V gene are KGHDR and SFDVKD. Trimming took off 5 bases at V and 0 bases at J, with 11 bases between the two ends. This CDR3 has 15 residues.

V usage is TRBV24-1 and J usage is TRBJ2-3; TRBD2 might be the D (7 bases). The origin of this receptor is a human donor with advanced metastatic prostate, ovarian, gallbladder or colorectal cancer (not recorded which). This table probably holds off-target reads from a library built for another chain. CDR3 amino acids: CATSGGGISTDTQYF. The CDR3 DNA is TGTGCCACCAGTGGGGGGGGCATTAGCACAGATACGCAGTATTTT.